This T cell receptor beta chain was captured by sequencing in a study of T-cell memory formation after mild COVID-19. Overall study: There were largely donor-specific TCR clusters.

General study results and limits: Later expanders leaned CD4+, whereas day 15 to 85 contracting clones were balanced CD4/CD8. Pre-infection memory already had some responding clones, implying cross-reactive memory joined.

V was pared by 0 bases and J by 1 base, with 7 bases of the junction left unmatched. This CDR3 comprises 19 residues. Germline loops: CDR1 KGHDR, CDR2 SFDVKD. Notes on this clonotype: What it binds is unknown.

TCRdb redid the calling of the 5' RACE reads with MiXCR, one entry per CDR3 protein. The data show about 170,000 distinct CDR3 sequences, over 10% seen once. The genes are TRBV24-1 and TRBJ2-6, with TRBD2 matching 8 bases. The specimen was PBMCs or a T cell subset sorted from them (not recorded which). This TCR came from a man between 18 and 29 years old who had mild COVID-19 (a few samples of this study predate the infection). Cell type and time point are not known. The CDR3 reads CATSDLLSGETSGANVLTF. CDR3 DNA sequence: TGTGCCACCAGTGATTTGCTTAGCGGGGAAACTTCTGGGGCCAACGTCCTGACTTTC.